Each of the 14 T cell receptor beta chains below was sequenced from the same sample in a study of control samples from healthy donors and cancer patients. Method: immunoSEQ multiplex PCR; TCRdb's copy keeps in-frame clones and lacks some. The top ten clones hold around 2% of a sample with approximately 150,000 clones, around 90% of them seen once. The sequenced material came from blood. These receptors originate from a woman aged 40 to 55 in good health.

V and J are TRBV14 and TRBJ2-1; D is possibly TRBD2 (6 bases). Trimming removed 4 bases from V and 10 bases from J, with 11 bases in between. There are 12 residues in the CDR3. Germline V gene sequence: CDR1 SGHDN, CDR2 FVKESK. This CDR3 reads CASSRPGLEQFF. The CDR3 DNA reads TGTGCCAGCAGCCGACCGGGACTCGAGCAGTTCTTC.

The chain combines TRBV7-6 with TRBJ2-3, with 8 bases identical to TRBD1. This CDR3 has 15 amino acids. Per the germline V gene, CDR1 is SGHVS and CDR2 is FNYEAQ. The ends lost 2 bases at V and 3 bases at J; junction bases unmatched: 4. CDR3 residues: CASSLQGAETDTQYF. The CDR3 coding sequence is TGTGCCAGCAGCTTACAGGGGGCAGAGACAGATACGCAGTATTTT.

The chain uses TRBV9 and TRBJ1-2, with D possibly being TRBD1 (6 bases). The CDR3 has 13 residues. CDR1 and CDR2 (germline): SGDLS, YYNGEE. V lost 3 bases to trimming and J lost 3 bases, with 9 bases between them. The CDR3 loop is CASSAHRDYGYTF. The CDR3, as DNA: TGTGCCAGCAGCGCACACAGGGACTATGGCTACACCTTC.

The chain carries TRBV10-3 and TRBJ2-3; TRBD2 matches at 7 bases. Germline CDR1 ENHRY, CDR2 SYGVKD. The V segment lost 4 bases and the J segment 8 bases; nucleotides outside the gene matches: 15. CDR3 length: 16 amino acids. CDR3 in DNA: TGTGCCATCAGTGGAACCGGGACGGGGGGAGAAGGTACGCAGTATTTT. This sequence encodes CAISGTGTGGEGTQYF.

CDR3 DNA sequence: TGTGCCAGCAGCCCGGCGGGGGAAAGGGGACATTCACCCCTCCACTTT. As protein: CASSPAGERGHSPLHF. The chain couples TRBV13 to TRBJ1-6; possible D gene TRBD1, 5 bases. Germline lookup yields CDR1 PRHDT and CDR2 FYEKMQ (reference sequence). The CDR3 runs to 16 residues. The V gene lost 5 bases and the J gene lost 8 bases, with 19 bases spanning the gap.

The V call is TRBV24-1, the J call TRBJ2-2; D is undetermined. This CDR3 region has 14 residues. V was trimmed by 4 bases and J by 1 base, leaving 6 bases between them. CDR1 and CDR2 from the germline V gene are KGHDR and SFDVKD. CDR3 coding DNA: TGTGCCACCAGTGACAAATTGAACACCGGGGAGCTGTTTTTT. Protein product: CATSDKLNTGELFF.

The CDR3 sequence is CASSESMGAPEAFF. The CDR3 coding sequence is TGCGCCAGCAGTGAGTCGATGGGAGCCCCTGAAGCTTTCTTT. The chain joins TRBV10-1 to TRBJ1-1, with no clear D. The CDR3 is 14 amino acids. The germline gives CDR1 WNHNN, CDR2 SYGVQD (reference sequence). V lost 0 bases, J lost 6 bases, and 11 bases lay in between.

The chain links TRBV4-1 to TRBJ1-2; TRBD1 matches 8 bases. The CDR3 is 14 amino acids. Germline trimming cut 4 bases from V and 3 bases from J; bases unmatched to any gene: 4. The germline CDR1 and CDR2 sequences are MGHRA and YSYEKL. CDR3 residues: CASSRGGQDYGYTF. In DNA, the CDR3 is TGCGCCAGCAGCCGGGGGGGACAGGACTATGGCTACACCTTC.

This rearrangement joins TRBV9 to TRBJ2-1; 10 bases line up with TRBD2. V was clipped by 1 base and J by 8 bases; unmatched bases: 6. This CDR3 region has 15 residues. CDR1 SGDLS and CDR2 YYNGEE come from the germline V gene. The CDR3 DNA is TGTGCCAGCAGCGTACGGAGCGGGGGGGCGTATGAGCAGTTCTTC. Residues: CASSVRSGGAYEQFF. Looking up the rest from reference TRBV9 and TRBJ2-1 gives the full variable domain: DSGVTQTPKHLITATGQRVTLRCSPRSGDLSVYWYQQSLDQGLQFLIQYYNGEERAKGNILERFSAQQFPDLHSELNLSSLELGDSALYFCASSVRSGGAYEQFFGPGTRLTVL.

CDR3 bases: TGTGCCAGCCGCTGGACATGGCAGGCGGGAGATACGCAGTATTTT. Protein: CASRWTWQAGDTQYF. V is TRBV6-5 and J is TRBJ2-3, with D perhaps TRBD1 or TRBD2 (5 bases each). The V gene lost 8 bases and the J gene lost 5 bases, with 20 bases spanning the gap. The CDR3 covers 15 residues. Germline CDR1 and CDR2: MNHEY and SVGAGI.

The chain has TRBV5-1 and TRBJ2-2; D gene ambiguous. V lost 4 bases, J lost 4 bases, and 11 bases lay in between. CDR1 and CDR2 (germline): SGHRS, YFSETQ. The CDR3 loop spans 14 amino acids. The CDR3 loop reads CASSGWRTTGELFF. In nucleotides, the CDR3 is TGCGCCAGCAGCGGGTGGCGGACCACCGGGGAGCTGTTTTTT. Complete variable domain (other parts from reference TRBV5-1 and TRBJ2-2): KAGVTQTPRYLIKTRGQQVTLSCSPISGHRSVSWYQQTPGQGLQFLFEYFSETQRNKGNFPGRFSGRQFSNSRSEMNVSTLELGDSALYLCASSGWRTTGELFFGEGSRLTVL.

This clone was seen just once. The chain uses TRBV9 and TRBJ2-7, with 7 nucleotides matching TRBD1. Germline loops: CDR1 SGDLS, CDR2 YYNGEE. This CDR3 is built from 15 residues. Trimming at V came to 4 bases and at J to 0 bases, leaving 7 bases not matched to a gene. This CDR3 reads CASSLGQTSSYEQYF. The CDR3 bases are TGTGCCAGCAGCCTGGGACAGACGAGCTCCTACGAGCAGTACTTC.

The chain recombines TRBV11-2 with TRBJ1-1, with D unclear. This CDR3 comprises 13 residues. CDR1 and CDR2 (germline): SGHAT, FQNNGV. V gave up 5 bases and J gave up 4 bases, with 11 bases separating them. The CDR3 DNA is TGTGCCAGCAGCAAGAACTCAGTCACTGAAGCTTTCTTT. Amino acids: CASSKNSVTEAFF.

The rearrangement joins TRBV19 to TRBJ1-1; D is possibly TRBD1 (5 bases). Germline V gene lookup returns CDR1 LNHDA and CDR2 SQIVND (reference sequence). The CDR3 spans 13 residues. V dropped 4 bases and J dropped 7 bases, with 13 bases sitting between them. The CDR3 DNA reads as TGTGCCAGTAGTAGCCTGAGGGACTTTGAAGCTTTCTTT. It specifies CASSSLRDFEAFF.